These 27 T cell receptor beta chains were all obtained from the same sample, sequenced in a study of T cell responses to AZD1222 COVID-19 vaccine. Some clones are missing from TCRdb's copy, which holds only in-frame ones; the method was immunoSEQ multiplex PCR. This sample yields around 140,000 clones, of which approximately 83% are seen a single time; around 8% belongs to the top ten. Material: peripheral blood, obtained on day 0 of AZD1222 vaccination. These receptors originate from an adult in good health.

The table lists this clone with a count of one. The V gene is TRBV5-8, the J gene TRBJ2-3, with D uncertain. Germline V gene lookup returns CDR1 SGHTS and CDR2 YDEGEE. The ends were cut back, 1 base at V and 1 base at J, with 10 bases in the middle. This CDR3 spans 15 amino acids. CDR3 residues: CASSLRSMGTDTQYF. For the CDR3, the DNA is TGTGCCAGCAGCTTGCGTTCTATGGGCACAGATACGCAGTATTTT.

This clone has a handful of counts. The J gene is TRBJ2-5, the V gene TRBV1; the D segment call TRBD2 is taken from the table without a DNA check. TRBV1 is designated a pseudogene. The CDR3 spans 15 residues. The chain's CDR3 is CTSSPSGRRQETQYF. CDR3 DNA sequence: TGCACCAGCAGTCCCAGCGGGAGGCGGCAAGAGACCCAGTACTTC.

The V and J genes are TRBV10-1 and TRBJ2-1; 9 nucleotides agree with TRBD2. Per germline, CDR1 WNHNN and CDR2 SYGVQD (reference sequence). V lost 5 bases, J lost 1 base, and 3 bases stayed unmatched. There are 15 residues in the CDR3. Here the CDR3 reads CASSPLAGSYNEQFF. CDR3 nucleotides: TGCGCCAGCAGTCCTCTAGCGGGATCCTACAATGAGCAGTTCTTC.

The V gene is TRBV5-1, the J gene TRBJ2-2; no definite D call. This CDR3 is built from 13 residues. Trimming took off 4 bases at V and 6 bases at J, with 10 bases between the two ends. Germline V gives CDR1 SGHRS, CDR2 YFSETQ. The CDR3 DNA reads TGCGCCAGCAGCCTTAGAACGGCCGGGGAGCTGTTTTTT. It is translated as CASSLRTAGELFF.

There are a few counts of this clone. The rearrangement uses TRBV27 and TRBJ2-1; D perhaps matches TRBD2 (6 bases). The CDR3 is 14 residues long. V shed 4 bases and J shed 0 bases, with 7 bases lying between them. Germline lookup yields CDR1 MNHEY and CDR2 SMNVEV (reference sequence). CDR3 amino acids: CASSWGDSYNEQFF. CDR3 in DNA: TGTGCCAGCAGTTGGGGGGACTCCTACAATGAGCAGTTCTTC.

The V call is TRBV4-1, the J call TRBJ1-5; D is unclear. There are 16 residues in the CDR3. V shed 4 bases and J shed 5 bases, with 18 bases lying between them. Germline V gives CDR1 MGHRA, CDR2 YSYEKL. CDR3 sequence reads: CASSPSPGLPHQPQHF. The CDR3 nucleotides are TGCGCCAGCAGCCCGAGTCCGGGCCTACCCCATCAGCCCCAGCATTTT.

The rearrangement links TRBV29-1 to TRBJ1-2; D gene ambiguous. V was pared by 6 bases and J by 7 bases, with 15 bases between. Germline V gene sequence: CDR1 SQVTM, CDR2 ANQGSEA. This CDR3 is built from 12 residues. This chain's CDR3 is CSVPPSEGGYTF. The CDR3 coding sequence is TGCAGCGTCCCGCCCTCTGAGGGTGGCTACACCTTC.

V and J are TRBV14 and TRBJ2-5; TRBD2 matches 7 bases. The CDR3 sequence is 14 residues long. CDR1 is SGHDN and CDR2 is FVKESK in the germline V gene. Trimming cost V 4 bases and J 5 bases; bases outside gene matches: 7. This CDR3 reads CASSPVAGRETQYF. In DNA, the CDR3 is TGTGCCAGCAGCCCTGTAGCCGGGAGGGAGACCCAGTACTTC.

The V and J genes are TRBV5-4 and TRBJ1-1, with TRBD1 identical over 8 bases. The germline gives CDR1 SGHNT, CDR2 YYREEE (reference sequence). V shed 4 bases, J shed 3 bases, and the junction held 5 bases outside the gene matches. This CDR3 is 14 amino acids long. The CDR3 spells CASSPDRAHTEAFF. The CDR3 DNA follows: TGTGCCAGCAGCCCGGACAGGGCCCACACTGAAGCTTTCTTT.

The chain links TRBV18 to TRBJ1-4; possibly TRBD1 for D (5 bases). The CDR3 consists of 16 residues. Germline CDR1 and CDR2: KGHSH and LQKENI. V was shortened by 3 bases and J by 3 bases, with 14 bases between the two germline ends. The CDR3 DNA sequence: TGTGCCAGCTCACCTGTCGGGAGGGACTCTAATGAAAAACTGTTTTTT. It encodes CASSPVGRDSNEKLFF.

The V call is TRBV2, the J call TRBJ2-5, with D possibly matching TRBD2 (6 bases). This CDR3 is built from 16 residues. Germline CDR1 reads SNHLY; CDR2 reads FYNNEI. Trimming took off 5 bases at V and 5 bases at J, with 21 bases between the two ends. DNA for the CDR3: TGTGCCAGCAGTCCTAAGACTAGATTAGATGGGGAGACCCAGTACTTC. This encodes CASSPKTRLDGETQYF.

The V call is TRBV9, the J call TRBJ2-1; D might be TRBD2 (5 bases). The CDR3 runs to 14 residues. The V end lost 0 bases, the J end lost 6 bases, and 10 bases lay between the germline ends. Germline V lookup: CDR1 SGDLS, CDR2 YYNGEE. CDR3 protein: CASSVVLVANEQFF. For the CDR3, the DNA is TGTGCCAGCAGCGTAGTACTAGTAGCCAATGAGCAGTTCTTC. Variable domain in full (rest from reference TRBV9 and TRBJ2-1): DSGVTQTPKHLITATGQRVTLRCSPRSGDLSVYWYQQSLDQGLQFLIQYYNGEERAKGNILERFSAQQFPDLHSELNLSSLELGDSALYFCASSVVLVANEQFFGPGTRLTVL.

The rearrangement uses TRBV11-3 and TRBJ1-3, with D unclear. This CDR3 spans 14 amino acids. V gave up 5 bases and J gave up 2 bases, with 10 bases separating them. Germline-derived CDR1 and CDR2 are SGHNT and YENEEA. CDR3 DNA: TGTGCCAGCAGCCCGGGCTGGGCTGGAAACACCATATATTTT. This codes for CASSPGWAGNTIYF.

The V call is TRBV18, the J call TRBJ2-3; D not resolved. Trimming removed 3 bases from V and 2 bases from J, with 9 bases in between. This CDR3 spans 14 amino acids. Germline loops: CDR1 KGHSH, CDR2 LQKENI. The DNA for the CDR3 is TGTGCCAGCTCACCGACTCTCAACACAGATACGCAGTATTTT. This sequence encodes CASSPTLNTDTQYF.

The chain has TRBV5-6 and TRBJ1-1, with 8 bases identical to TRBD1. V trimming: 5 bases; J trimming: 3 bases; junction bases outside the gene matches: 9. The CDR3 spans 15 residues. CDR1 and CDR2 (germline): SGHDT, YYEEEE. CDR3 sequence: CASSYPRGLYTEAFF. The CDR3 region has the DNA TGTGCCAGCAGTTATCCCAGGGGGCTATACACTGAAGCTTTCTTT.

This clone turned up a few times. The gene calls are TRBV6-1 and TRBJ2-1; 10 bases line up with TRBD1. The ends lost 3 bases at V and 6 bases at J; junction bases unmatched: 5. From germline, CDR1 is MNHNS and CDR2 SASEGT. This CDR3 comprises 15 residues. CDR3 DNA sequence: TGTGCCAGCAGTGATTGGACAGGGGGATCCAATGAGCAGTTCTTC. Protein sequence: CASSDWTGGSNEQFF.

This clone appeared a single time. The gene calls are TRBV28 and TRBJ1-2; D ambiguous. Germline V gives CDR1 MDHEN, CDR2 SYDVKM. The CDR3 has 14 amino acids. V was cut by 3 bases and J by 2 bases, with 10 bases left in between. CDR3 residues: CASSFTPANYGYTF. The CDR3 nucleotides are TGTGCCAGCAGTTTCACCCCAGCGAACTATGGCTACACCTTC.

This chain links TRBV21-1 with TRBJ1-5. TRBV21-1 is shown as a pseudogene. The CDR3 covers 13 residues. CDR3 sequence reads: CASTSYSNQPQHF. The CDR3 DNA is TGTGCCAGCACTTCCTATAGCAATCAGCCCCAGCATTTT.

The V and J genes are TRBV11-3 and TRBJ2-2; D ambiguous. V lost 5 bases and J lost 3, with 4 bases in between. The CDR3 totals 12 residues. Germline CDR1 is SGHNT and CDR2 is YENEEA. Here the CDR3 reads CASSPYTGELFF. The DNA for the CDR3 is TGTGCCAGCAGCCCCTACACCGGGGAGCTGTTTTTT.

This clone was seen only once. The V gene is TRBV29-1, the J gene TRBJ1-2; D call uncertain. Per the germline V gene, CDR1 is SQVTM and CDR2 is ANQGSEA. V shed 6 bases and J shed 0 bases, with 11 bases lying between them. There are 13 residues in the CDR3. For the CDR3, the DNA is TGCAGCGTGAAAGCAGGACCTAACTATGGCTACACCTTC. It codes for CSVKAGPNYGYTF.

This clone was seen only a few times. The gene calls are TRBV3-1 (or the pseudogene TRBV3-2) and TRBJ1-3, with D perhaps TRBD1 (5 bases). The CDR3 loop spans 15 amino acids. CDR1 and CDR2 from the germline V gene are LGHDT and YNNKEL (reference sequence). Trimming took 1 base from V and 4 from J, leaving 11 bases between them. The CDR3 protein is CASSQGSRAGNTIYF. The DNA of the CDR3 is TGTGCCAGCAGCCAAGGATCCAGGGCAGGAAACACCATATATTTT.

This rearrangement joins TRBV29-1 to TRBJ2-3, with D perhaps matching TRBD1 or TRBD2 (5 bases each). CDR1 is SQVTM and CDR2 is ANQGSEA in the germline V gene. The germline V and J ends were trimmed by 4 bases and 5 bases, with 10 bases remaining between them. The CDR3 is 12 amino acids. CDR3 DNA sequence: TGCAGCGTTGGTGAGGGGCGAGATACGCAGTATTTT. It specifies CSVGEGRDTQYF.

This chain uses TRBV5-6 with TRBJ2-1; 8 bases line up with TRBD2. V shed 1 base and J 7 bases; nucleotides not matched to a gene: 10. CDR3 length: 16 amino acids. Per the germline V gene, CDR1 is SGHDT and CDR2 is YYEEEE. The CDR3 loop is CASSLRGTRFDNEQFF. The CDR3 region has the DNA TGTGCCAGCAGCTTGAGGGGGACTAGATTTGATAATGAGCAGTTCTTC.

The chain employs TRBV3-1 (or the pseudogene TRBV3-2) and TRBJ1-3; D is uncertain. Deletions cut 1 base from V and 0 bases from J, with 13 bases between. The CDR3 spans 17 residues. CDR1 is LGHDT and CDR2 is YNNKEL in the germline V gene (reference sequence). The CDR3 coding sequence is TGTGCCAGCAGCCAAGCCACATTGTCTAGCTCTGGAAACACCATATATTTT. Translating it yields CASSQATLSSSGNTIYF.

This clone was recorded a few times. J is TRBJ1-6 and V is TRBV7-9, with 8 bases fitting TRBD1. With V trimmed by 2 bases and J by 1 base, 10 bases remained unmatched. Germline CDR1 SEHNR, CDR2 FQNEAQ (reference sequence). The CDR3 is made up of 19 amino acids. CDR3: CASSLSAGGMGSYNSPLHF. In nucleotides, the CDR3 is TGTGCCAGCAGCTTATCCGCAGGGGGCATGGGGTCCTATAATTCACCCCTCCACTTT.

This chain connects TRBV12-3 or TRBV12-4 to TRBJ2-7; D is unclear. This CDR3 is 12 amino acids long. V was pared by 7 bases and J by 3 bases, with 10 bases between. The chain's CDR3 is CASTTHDYEQYF. The CDR3 region has the DNA TGTGCCAGCACCACACATGACTACGAGCAGTACTTC.

This chain links TRBV11-2 with TRBJ1-2; 7 nucleotides match TRBD1. Trimming at V came to 5 bases and at J to 3 bases, leaving 6 bases not matched to a gene. Germline V CDR1 and CDR2: SGHAT, FQNNGV. This CDR3 spans 14 amino acids. The DNA for the CDR3 is TGTGCCAGCAGCCCCGGGACAGCACACTATGGCTACACCTTC. This sequence encodes CASSPGTAHYGYTF.